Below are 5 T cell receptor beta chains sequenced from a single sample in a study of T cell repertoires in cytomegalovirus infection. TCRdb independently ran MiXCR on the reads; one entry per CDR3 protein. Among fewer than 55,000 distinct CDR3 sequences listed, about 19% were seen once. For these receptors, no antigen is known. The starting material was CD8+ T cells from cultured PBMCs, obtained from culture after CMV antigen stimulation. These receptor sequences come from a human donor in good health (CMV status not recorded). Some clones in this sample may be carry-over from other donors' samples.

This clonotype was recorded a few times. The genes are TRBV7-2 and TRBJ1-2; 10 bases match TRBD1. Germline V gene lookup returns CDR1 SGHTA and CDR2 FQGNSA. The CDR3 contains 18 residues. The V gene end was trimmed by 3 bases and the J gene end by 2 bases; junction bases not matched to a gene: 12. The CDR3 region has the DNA TGTGCCAGCAGCTTGGACCTATATTTGGGACAGGGGAACTATGGCTACACCTTC. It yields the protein CASSLDLYLGQGNYGYTF.

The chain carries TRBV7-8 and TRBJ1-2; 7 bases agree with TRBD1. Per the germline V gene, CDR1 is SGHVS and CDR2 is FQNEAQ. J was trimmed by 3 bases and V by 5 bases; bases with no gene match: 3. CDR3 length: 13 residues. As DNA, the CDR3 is TGTGCCAGCAGCACAGGGGTCTACTATGGCTACACCTTC. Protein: CASSTGVYYGYTF. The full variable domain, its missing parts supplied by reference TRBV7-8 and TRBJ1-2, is GAGVSQSPRYKVAKRGQDVALRCDPISGHVSLFWYQQALGQGPEFLTYFQNEAQLDKSGLPSDRFFAERPEGSVSTLKIQRTQQEDSAVYLCASSTGVYYGYTFGSGTRLTVV.

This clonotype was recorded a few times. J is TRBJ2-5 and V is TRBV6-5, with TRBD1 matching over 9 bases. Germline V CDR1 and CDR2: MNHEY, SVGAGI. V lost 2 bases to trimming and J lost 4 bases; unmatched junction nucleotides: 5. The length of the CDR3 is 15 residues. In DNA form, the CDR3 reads TGTGCCAGCAGTTACGGACAGGGGTCCCCAGAGACCCAGTACTTC. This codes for CASSYGQGSPETQYF.

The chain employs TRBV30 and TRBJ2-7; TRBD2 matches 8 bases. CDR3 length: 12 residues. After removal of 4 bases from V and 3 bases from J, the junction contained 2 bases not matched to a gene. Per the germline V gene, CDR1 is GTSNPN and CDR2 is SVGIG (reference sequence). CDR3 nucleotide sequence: TGTGCCTGGACTAGCGGGCACTACGAGCAGTACTTC. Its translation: CAWTSGHYEQYF.

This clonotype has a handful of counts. The DNA of the CDR3 is TGTGCCAGCAGTGAGGCGGGGGCCGCCGGAGAGACCCAGTACTTC. Encoded protein: CASSEAGAAGETQYF. The chain employs TRBV6-1 and TRBJ2-5; D is possibly TRBD2 (7 bases). The CDR3 runs 15 residues. CDR1 is MNHNS, CDR2 SASEGT, per germline. V was cut by 3 bases and J by 4 bases, with 15 bases left in between.